The subject of this entry is one T cell receptor (beta chain). This sample is part of a study of control samples from healthy donors and cancer patients. Profiled with immunoSEQ multiplex PCR; TCRdb holds only in-frame clones, not every one. The table records 350,000 to 450,000 clones, 90% of them present only once. The sequencing sample was made of PBMCs. The sequence derives from a middle-aged man with head and neck cancer.

The CDR3 protein is CASSYGTGTYNSPLHF. DNA of the CDR3: TGTGCCAGCAGTTACGGGACAGGGACTTATAATTCACCCCTCCACTTT. V and J are TRBV6-5 and TRBJ1-6; TRBD1 matches 9 bases. Unmatched junction bases numbered 3, after V lost 2 bases and J lost 4 bases. Germline CDR1 is MNHEY and CDR2 is SVGAGI. The CDR3 is 16 amino acids.